The clone carrying this T cell receptor (beta chain) came up a few times. The antigen is unknown. TCRdb ran MiXCR on the 5' RACE reads and lists one entry per CDR3 protein. Seen here are around 200,000 distinct CDR3 sequences, more than 9% observed once, and the top ten hold around 2.9%. The sample belongs to a study of T-cell memory formation after mild COVID-19. This CDR3 comprises 18 residues. V was clipped by 5 bases and J by 5 bases; unmatched bases: 16. Germline CDR1 reads MNHEY; CDR2 reads SMNVEV (reference sequence). The study's findings and limits: Second-wave clones peaking on day 37 lacked confirmed SARS-CoV-2 specificity.

Sequenced sample: PBMCs or a T cell subset sorted from them (not recorded which). This sequence joins TRBV27 and TRBJ2-2; TRBD2 matches 8 bases. This clonotype was sampled from a man aged 18 to 35 who had mild COVID-19 (a few samples of this study predate the infection). Cell type and time point are not known. CDR3 sequence (DNA): TGTGCCAGCAGTACCGAGCTGGCGGGGGGTTCGGGAACCGGGGAGCTGTTTTTT. Its protein product is CASSTELAGGSGTGELFF.